These T cell receptor beta chains were read from a single sample in a study of cytomegalovirus exposure and HLA in healthy donors. Produced via immunoSEQ multiplex PCR; TCRdb's table is partial and in-frame only. The sample consists of under 200,000 clones, roughly 74% of them appearing once. Material for sequencing was PBMCs. The receptor source for this set is a woman in her twenties or thirties in good health and CMV-seropositive. Each CDR3 is given with its conserved first and last residue. The order of the fields is J gene, clone size, D gene, V gene, CDR3 protein, CDR3 DNA. The D gene is left open where the match is weak. A row's size may be missing; if present it is once, few, many or a size class.

TRBJ1-2,few,.,TRBV6-1,CASSGTVNYGYTF,TGTGCCAGCAGTGGGACAGTTAACTATGGCTACACCTTC
TRBJ1-1,.,.,TRBV10-3,CAISAQGGSTEAFF,TGTGCCATCAGTGCCCAGGGTGGTAGCACTGAAGCTTTCTTT
TRBJ2-2,.,TRBD1,TRBV6-1,CASSANRGNTGELFF,TGTGCCAGCAGTGCTAACAGGGGGAACACCGGGGAGCTGTTTTTT
TRBJ2-2,.,.,TRBV19,CASRDRAGTGELFF,TGTGCCAGTAGAGACAGGGCGGGGACCGGGGAGCTGTTTTTT
TRBJ2-7,.,TRBD1,TRBV27,CASQRRTGIYEQYF,TGTGCCAGTCAGAGAAGGACAGGGATATACGAGCAGTACTTC
TRBJ1-1,.,TRBD1,TRBV6-1,CASRSQGARTTEAFF,TGTGCCAGCAGATCTCAGGGGGCGAGGACTACTGAAGCTTTCTTT
TRBJ2-3,.,TRBD1,TRBV6-5,CASSNTQGITDTQYF,TGTGCCAGCAGCAATACACAGGGGATCACAGATACGCAGTATTTT
TRBJ2-7,.,.,TRBV28,CASSGGPSLTYEQYF,TGTGCCAGCAGTGGCGGCCCTAGCTTAACCTACGAGCAGTACTTC
TRBJ2-7,.,.,TRBV4-3,CASSFGSYPSEQYF,TGCGCCAGCAGCTTCGGGTCTTACCCCTCCGAGCAGTACTTC
TRBJ1-4,many,.,TRBV10-2,CASRAFATNEKLFF,TGCGCCAGCAGAGCATTTGCAACTAATGAAAAACTGTTTTTT
TRBJ2-1,.,.,TRBV6-5,CASSYESEQFF,TGTGCCAGCAGTTACGAGTCTGAGCAGTTCTTC
TRBJ2-3,.,TRBD2,TRBV7-8,CASLSGGGDTQYF,TGTGCCAGCTTAAGCGGGGGAGGAGATACGCAGTATTTT
TRBJ2-1,.,.,TRBV13,CASSAGRYYNEQFF,TGTGCCAGCAGCGCGGGACGGTATTACAATGAGCAGTTCTTC
TRBJ2-5,once,TRBD2,TRBV2,CASSGAGASETQYF,TGTGCCAGCAGTGGAGCGGGAGCGTCGGAGACCCAGTACTTC
TRBJ2-2,.,.,TRBV5-1,CASSSGHLNTGELFF,TGCGCCAGCAGCTCGGGACACTTGAACACCGGGGAGCTGTTTTTT
TRBJ2-1,.,.,TRBV11-2,CASSLDRGNEQFF,TGTGCCAGCAGCTTAGATCGGGGCAATGAGCAGTTCTTC
TRBJ2-1,.,.,TRBV25-1,CASSDGGEQFF,TGTGCCAGCAGTGACGGGGGAGAGCAGTTCTTC
TRBJ1-1,.,.,TRBV5-1,CASSPLVNTEAFF,TGCGCCAGCAGCCCACTTGTGAACACTGAAGCTTTCTTT
TRBJ2-3,.,TRBD2,TRBV7-9,CASSLSIAGGGTDTQYF,TGTGCCAGCAGCTTATCCATAGCGGGAGGCGGGACAGATACGCAGTATTTT
TRBJ2-1,.,TRBD1,TRBV7-9,CASATGGAVNEQFF,TGTGCCAGCGCAACAGGGGGAGCGGTCAATGAGCAGTTCTTC
TRBJ2-3,.,TRBD1,TRBV7-2,CASWGTGGDTQYF,TGTGCCAGCTGGGGGACAGGGGGAGATACGCAGTATTTT
TRBJ2-5,.,.,TRBV27,CASSSLSGVGAQETQYF,TGTGCCAGCAGTTCTCTCTCTGGTGTGGGAGCCCAAGAGACCCAGTACTTC
TRBJ2-1,once,TRBD2,TRBV27,CASSGIKDRTRLTYNEQFF,TGTGCCAGCAGCGGAATAAAGGATAGGACTAGACTAACCTACAATGAGCAGTTCTTC
TRBJ1-2,.,.,TRBV28,CASSSEPGLRGDTF,TGTGCCAGCAGTTCCGAACCGGGCTTACGGGGGGACACCTTC
TRBJ2-7,.,.,TRBV19,CASSTHTGLSYEQYF,TGTGCCAGTAGTACCCACACGGGACTCTCCTACGAGCAGTACTTC
TRBJ1-4,.,.,TRBV9,CASSKTGATNEKLFF,TGTGCCAGCAGCAAGACAGGTGCAACTAATGAAAAACTGTTTTTT
TRBJ2-5,.,.,TRBV5-1,CASSLRQYQETQYF,TGCGCCAGCAGCTTGCGTCAGTACCAAGAGACCCAGTACTTC
TRBJ1-1,.,.,TRBV4-3,CASSRGTANTEAFF,TGCGCCAGCAGCCGAGGAACGGCAAACACTGAAGCTTTCTTT
TRBJ2-5,.,.,TRBV7-9,CASSLPPGAIPRAQYF,TGTGCCAGCAGCCTACCCCCAGGGGCCATCCCGAGGGCCCAGTACTTC
TRBJ2-7,.,.,TRBV7-9,CASSGGVYEQYF,TGTGCCAGCAGCGGCGGGGTCTACGAGCAGTACTTC
TRBJ2-2,.,TRBD1,TRBV19,CASTRVPSGGGTGELFF,TGTGCCAGTACCAGAGTCCCCTCAGGGGGCGGCACCGGGGAGCTGTTTTTT
TRBJ1-1,once,.,TRBV9,CASSGFGRLTEAFF,TGTGCCAGCAGCGGATTTGGGCGTCTCACTGAAGCTTTCTTT
TRBJ2-3,.,.,TRBV28,CASRISGNTDTQYF,TGTGCCAGCAGGATTAGCGGAAACACAGATACGCAGTATTTT
TRBJ2-1,.,TRBD2,TRBV9,CASSPRLAGVGNEQFF,TGTGCCAGCAGCCCACGACTAGCGGGAGTGGGGAATGAGCAGTTCTTC
TRBJ2-7,.,TRBD2,TRBV4-1,CASSQDFLAESYEQYF,TGCGCCAGCAGCCAAGATTTCCTAGCGGAAAGCTACGAGCAGTACTTC
TRBJ2-5,.,.,TRBV5-6,CASSLSLETQYF,TGTGCCAGCAGCTTGAGCTTGGAGACCCAGTACTTC
TRBJ2-1,.,TRBD1,TRBV10-3,CAIAGTGVPNEQFF,TGTGCCATCGCCGGGACAGGGGTTCCCAATGAGCAGTTCTTC
TRBJ1-1,.,.,TRBV7-9,CASSPSGGLAEAFF,TGTGCCAGCAGCCCAAGCGGGGGACTGGCTGAAGCTTTCTTT
TRBJ1-4,few,TRBD1,TRBV7-9,CASSLATGIGEKLFF,TGTGCCAGCAGCTTAGCGACAGGGATCGGTGAAAAACTGTTTTTT
TRBJ2-7,.,.,TRBV15,CATSRPTTVPYSYEQYF,TGTGCCACCAGCAGACCCACGACAGTACCCTACTCCTACGAGCAGTACTTC
TRBJ2-7,.,.,TRBV5-1,CASSFGHRGGMMNEQYF,TGCGCCAGCAGCTTTGGCCACAGGGGGGGAATGATGAACGAGCAGTACTTC
TRBJ2-7,.,.,TRBV15,CATSRSLLYEQYF,TGTGCCACCAGCAGATCTTTACTCTACGAGCAGTACTTC
TRBJ2-1,.,TRBD2,TRBV4-1,CASSPVGTSTPKPGNEQFF,TGCGCCAGCAGCCCGGTGGGGACTAGCACACCGAAACCAGGGAATGAGCAGTTCTTC
TRBJ2-7,.,TRBD2,TRBV7-2,CASSLIGGLAGGHYYEQYF,TGTGCCAGCAGCTTAATAGGGGGACTAGCGGGGGGCCACTACTACGAGCAGTACTTC
TRBJ1-6,.,.,TRBV19,CASSFRGLDSPLHF,TGTGCCAGTAGTTTCAGGGGTCTTGATTCACCCCTCCACTTT
TRBJ1-5,few,.,TRBV15,CATSRVLPGLIEPQHF,TGTGCCACCAGCAGAGTGCTCCCAGGTCTCATTGAGCCCCAGCATTTT
TRBJ2-4,.,.,TRBV7-9,CASSPLRSAGKNIQYF,TGTGCCAGCAGCCCCCTCCGGTCCGCAGGCAAAAACATTCAGTACTTC
TRBJ2-5,.,.,TRBV5-1,CASSWEGGIQETQYF,TGCGCCAGCAGCTGGGAGGGGGGCATCCAAGAGACCCAGTACTTC
TRBJ1-1,.,.,TRBV7-8,CASSPRQYTEAFF,TGTGCCAGCAGCCCCCGACAGTACACTGAAGCTTTCTTT
TRBJ1-6,.,TRBD1,TRBV7-9,CASSPSTGGRNSPLHF,TGTGCCAGCAGCCCAAGCACAGGGGGCAGAAATTCACCCCTCCACTTT
TRBJ2-7,.,.,TRBV7-2,CASSPGTPYEQYF,TGTGCCAGCAGCCCCGGGACACCATACGAGCAGTACTTC
TRBJ2-3,.,.,TRBV6-5,CASGGFRDTQYF,TGTGCCAGCGGGGGGTTTAGAGATACGCAGTATTTT
TRBJ2-7,.,.,TRBV2,CASANYQGGYEQYF,TGTGCCAGTGCGAACTACCAGGGGGGCTACGAGCAGTACTTC
TRBJ1-4,few,TRBD1,TRBV5-4,CASSLSGQGGEKLFF,TGTGCCAGCAGCTTGTCTGGACAGGGCGGCGAAAAACTGTTTTTT